A single TCR beta chain is shown here with its context. Its antigen is currently not known. Per-nucleotide qualities are absent, and no much larger clonotype sits a single base away. The CDR3 regions of human TCRbeta chains were subjected to immunosequencing. Turning to the authors' computational methods: TCRs in the repertoires were compared against a reference library of SARS-CoV-2-specific TCRs that had been generated with the MIRA antigen-specificity platform. Breadth was defined as the fraction of unique TCRs that were SARS-CoV-2-associated. Depth was defined as the fraction of total T cells that were SARS-CoV-2-associated. Using the MIRA data, each spike-specific TCR was assigned both to the spike region to which the TCR was reactive and to a CD4 or CD8 class. Log10-transformed breadth and depth values were compared by one-way ANOVA with Sidak's multiple comparisons tests. The table comes from immuneACCESS by way of TCRdb, which keeps in-frame sequences with V and J called. Part of the clones is missing from these tables; in studies checked, under half for an unresolved V gene and the rest for unknown reasons. From that table come the V and J calls and clone size; the DNA was used to work out D and trimming. Recorded for this sample are 90,000 to 130,000 clones; roughly 92% of them occurred a single time. The top ten hold approximately 2.7% of the sample.

These data originate in a study of T cell responses to AZD1222 COVID-19 vaccine (TCRdb year 2021). With regard to the full study: TCR sequencing covered over 230 trial participants: around 210 given two doses of AZD1222 and approximately 25 given two doses of MenACWY control vaccine. Trial participants were enrolled by age into subgroups of 18-55, 56-69 and 70-plus years, and about 150, 27 and 61 TCR-sequenced participants, respectively, were included in these subgroups.

CDR1 and CDR2 are read off the germline V gene as KGHSH and LQKENI. At the junction V is shortened by 5 bases and J by 0 bases, with 11 bases in between. Taken from cysteine to phenylalanine, the CDR3 has 15 residues. Just the 45-base CDR3 DNA is kept, in frame starting at base 1. Paper-wide results and their limitations: No day 14 peak-response samples were available, so repertoires were characterized only after the peak T cell response. The 56-69-year group was small, and its depth increase did not reach significance, likely because of low power. Conclusions about previously exposed vaccinees were limited because only a handful of AZD1222 recipients were SARS-CoV-2 seropositive at baseline. Reportedly, almost half of the unique spike-specific TCRs recognized epitopes lying outside the regions that are mutated in the B.1.351 and B.1.1.7 variants. Most participants were white British and females outnumbered males, and the authors suggested that clonal diversity may have been underestimated. A significant rise in spike-specific TCR breadth and depth was observed after two AZD1222 doses relative to day 0 and relative to MenACWY recipients. CD4 TCRs associated with the vaccine covered the entire spike protein, and the dominant responses were in regions 160-218 and 743-854.

The time point label, as the study defines it: about 28 days (+/-7) after the second vaccine dose. AZD1222 recipients given second doses at about 4 weeks or at about 12 weeks were pooled, since spike-specific TCR depth and breadth were not found to differ between the two schedules. Vaccinee samples came from UK trials COV001 and COV002, including a single-blind randomized controlled phase 2/3 trial of AZD1222 (ChAdOx1 nCoV-19) in healthy adults. For TCRbeta chain sequencing, PBMC samples were collected from trial participants at day 0 and at day 28 after the second dose. The specimen was peripheral blood, collected 28 days after the second AZD1222 dose. The chain is encoded by TRBV18 joined to TRBJ2-1, with a weak D call of TRBD2 (5 bases match). This TCR derives from an adult who received the AZD1222 COVID-19 vaccine. Read as DNA, the sequence is TGTGCCAGCTCAACGGGTCGGGGCTCCTACAATGAGCAGTTCTTC. It translates as CASSTGRGSYNEQFF. When the CDR3 is completed using the reference TRBV18 and TRBJ2-1 genes on either side, the full variable domain is NAGVMQNPRHLVRRRGQEARLRCSPMKGHSHVYWYRQLPEEGLKFMVYLQKENIIDESGMPKERFSAEFPKEGPSILRIQQVVRGDSAAYFCASSTGRGSYNEQFFGPGTRLTVL.